The 18 T cell receptor beta chains below were found in one sample sequenced in a study of blood T cell repertoires in COVID-19. Profiled with immunoSEQ multiplex PCR; TCRdb holds only in-frame clones, not every one. This sample has roughly 100,000 clones, with approximately 78% found just once. Sample: peripheral blood. Every receptor here comes from a woman at least 80 years old with acute or convalescent COVID-19.

In its sample, this clone was seen a few times. The gene calls are TRBV5-4 and TRBJ2-2; D gene unclear. CDR3 size: 15 residues. Trimming removed 0 bases from V and 1 base from J, with 7 bases in between. Per the germline V gene, CDR1 is SGHNT and CDR2 is YYREEE (reference sequence). The CDR3 protein is CASSLDTRNTGELFF. The CDR3 DNA sequence: TGTGCCAGCAGCTTGGATACGAGGAACACCGGGGAGCTGTTTTTT.

V usage is TRBV19 and J usage is TRBJ1-6, with TRBD1 matching over 8 bases. The CDR3 extends over 16 amino acids. With 5 bases clipped from V and 7 bases from J, the junction kept 10 bases outside the gene matches. The germline V gene encodes CDR1 LNHDA and CDR2 SQIVND (reference sequence). CDR3: CASSARTGLGNSPLHF. The CDR3 DNA is TGTGCCAGTAGTGCCCGGACAGGGCTGGGCAATTCACCCCTCCACTTT.

The chain is built from TRBV24-1 and TRBJ2-1, with D tentatively TRBD1 (5 bases). With 4 bases removed from V and 1 base from J, the gap between germline ends came to 10 bases. Germline CDR1 reads KGHDR; CDR2 reads SFDVKD. This CDR3 has 15 residues. The CDR3 nucleotides read TGTGCCACCAGTGACCAGGGTAGGTCCTACAATGAGCAGTTCTTC. It specifies CATSDQGRSYNEQFF.

The chain has TRBV7-6 and TRBJ2-5, with a tentative D call TRBD2 (5 bases). With 5 bases removed from V and 9 bases from J, the gap between germline ends came to 22 bases. This CDR3 is built from 15 residues. Germline V gene data show CDR1 as SGHVS and CDR2 as FNYEAQ. The CDR3 region has the DNA TGTGCCAGCAGCCCCTCTGGACTGCGAGGTGGAGCCCAGTACTTC. It encodes CASSPSGLRGGAQYF.

This clone was seen just once. The chain recombines TRBV19 with TRBJ2-2; D is unclear. V was shortened by 1 base and J by 5 bases, with 8 bases between the two germline ends. The CDR3 has 14 amino acids. Germline CDR1 and CDR2: LNHDA and SQIVND (reference sequence). The DNA of the CDR3 is TGTGCCAGTAGTATAGCCGCCCAGACCGGGGAGCTGTTTTTT. Protein product: CASSIAAQTGELFF.

This chain links TRBV24-1 with TRBJ2-1; 7 nucleotides agree with TRBD2. CDR1 and CDR2 (germline): KGHDR, SFDVKD. Germline trimming cut 3 bases from V and 6 bases from J; bases unmatched to any gene: 7. This CDR3 region has 15 residues. The DNA for the CDR3 is TGTGCCACCAGTGATGCCAGGTCGGGAGGCAATGAGCAGTTCTTC. It is translated as CATSDARSGGNEQFF.

The chain recombines TRBV28 with TRBJ2-7, with 9 bases identical to TRBD1. The germline V gene has CDR1 MDHEN and CDR2 SYDVKM. J was trimmed by 6 bases and V by 8 bases; bases with no gene match: 11. The CDR3 is made up of 14 amino acids. CDR3 protein: CASRAGTGLVEQYF. The DNA for the CDR3 is TGTGCCAGCCGTGCCGGGACAGGGCTTGTCGAGCAGTACTTC.

This clone was detected once. The rearrangement uses TRBV7-9 and TRBJ2-1, with 11 bases aligning to TRBD2. This CDR3 contains 14 residues. V was clipped by 7 bases and J by 8 bases; unmatched bases: 7. CDR1 is SEHNR, CDR2 FQNEAQ, per germline (reference sequence). The CDR3 nucleotides are TGTGCCAGCATGGTCACTAGCGGGAGAGATGAGCAGTTCTTC. Encoded protein: CASMVTSGRDEQFF.

In DNA form, the CDR3 reads TGTGCCACCAAAAGACTAGCGGGTACCTACGAGCAGTACGTC. It codes for CATKRLAGTYEQYV. This sequence joins TRBV27 and TRBJ2-7; 10 bases match TRBD2. This CDR3 comprises 14 residues. The V gene end was trimmed by 10 bases and the J gene end by 2 bases; junction bases not matched to a gene: 8. Germline V gene data show CDR1 as MNHEY and CDR2 as SMNVEV (reference sequence).

The chain's CDR3 is CASSRGPYGQDTQPQHF. The CDR3 region has the DNA TGTGCCAGCAGCCGAGGTCCGTATGGACAGGATACTCAGCCCCAGCATTTT. This chain links TRBV7-9 with TRBJ1-5; TRBD1 matches at 7 bases. This CDR3 is 17 amino acids long. With V trimmed by 5 bases and J by 6 bases, 16 bases remained unmatched. The V gene's germline CDR1 is SEHNR and CDR2 FQNEAQ (reference sequence). Together with reference TRBV7-9 and TRBJ1-5, the CDR3 gives the full variable domain: DTGVSQNPRHKITKRGQNVTFRCDPISEHNRLYWYRQTLGQGPEFLTYFQNEAQLEKSRLLSDRFSAERPKGSFSTLEIQRTEQGDSAMYLCASSRGPYGQDTQPQHFGDGTRLSIL.

This clone was seen a handful of times. This sequence joins TRBV6-5 and TRBJ2-7; 8 positions agree with TRBD2. This CDR3 has 13 residues. V gave up 6 bases and J gave up 3 bases; unmatched junction bases: 4. The germline V gene has CDR1 MNHEY and CDR2 SVGAGI. The CDR3 is CASRTSGYYEQYF. The CDR3 DNA follows: TGTGCCAGCAGAACTAGCGGCTACTACGAGCAGTACTTC.

This clone came up once. The chain is built from TRBV7-2 and TRBJ2-3, with 10 nucleotides matching TRBD2. V was pared by 2 bases and J by 7 bases, with 6 bases of the junction left unmatched. Germline V gives CDR1 SGHTA, CDR2 FQGNSA. This CDR3 comprises 15 residues. The CDR3 coding sequence is TGTGCCAGCAGCTTAAAGCGGGAGGGAGCGCATACGCAGTATTTT. Translating gives CASSLKREGAHTQYF. Full variable domain (remainder filled in from reference TRBV7-2 and TRBJ2-3): GAGVSQSPSNKVTEKGKDVELRCDPISGHTALYWYRQSLGQGLEFLIYFQGNSAPDKSGLPSDRFSAERTGGSVSTLTIQRTQQEDSAVYLCASSLKREGAHTQYFGPGTRLTVL.

The rearrangement joins TRBV5-4 to TRBJ2-1, with TRBD2 identical over 10 bases. Unmatched junction bases numbered 3, after V lost 4 bases and J lost 2 bases. In germline, CDR1 is SGHNT, CDR2 YYREEE (reference sequence). The CDR3 is 15 residues long. The chain's CDR3 is CASSISGRAYNEQFF. The CDR3 nucleotides read TGTGCCAGCAGCATAAGCGGGAGGGCCTACAATGAGCAGTTCTTC.

The chain links TRBV5-1 to TRBJ1-5; D may be TRBD1 (5 bases). Germline assignment: CDR1 SGHRS and CDR2 YFSETQ. With 0 bases removed from V and 7 bases from J, the gap between germline ends came to 11 bases. The CDR3 runs 14 residues. CDR3 coding DNA: TGCGCCAGCAGCTTGGGGGGCGCAGGGCAGCCCCAGCATTTT. Its translation is CASSLGGAGQPQHF.

The chain recombines TRBV28 with TRBJ1-4; TRBD1 matches 9 bases. CDR1 is MDHEN, CDR2 SYDVKM, per germline. V lost 4 bases and J lost 5; bases outside the gene matches: 5. This CDR3 spans 15 amino acids. The CDR3 region has the DNA TGTGCCAGCAGTTCCACCGGGACAGGGAATGAAAAACTGTTTTTT. As protein: CASSSTGTGNEKLFF.

The V and J genes are TRBV12-3 or TRBV12-4 and TRBJ1-2; no clear D gene. V was trimmed by 6 bases and J by 6 bases, leaving 8 bases between them. This CDR3 is 11 amino acids long. This CDR3 reads CASSPLNGYTF. Written as DNA, the CDR3 is TGTGCCAGCAGCCCCCTTAATGGCTACACCTTC.

The chain joins TRBV2 to TRBJ1-2; D is ambiguous. This CDR3 is built from 12 residues. Germline V lookup: CDR1 SNHLY, CDR2 FYNNEI. The V gene lost 3 bases and the J gene lost 4 bases, with 6 bases spanning the gap. CDR3 sequence: CASSESGYGYTF. The CDR3 bases are TGTGCCAGCAGTGAGAGCGGCTATGGCTACACCTTC.

The chain couples TRBV5-1 to TRBJ1-2; tentatively, D is TRBD1 (6 bases). V was shortened by 0 bases and J by 2 bases, with 11 bases between the two germline ends. Germline CDR1 reads SGHRS; CDR2 reads YFSETQ. This CDR3 is 15 amino acids long. The CDR3 loop reads CASSLGQGHNYGYTF. For the CDR3, the DNA is TGCGCCAGCAGCTTGGGGCAGGGACACAACTATGGCTACACCTTC. The whole variable domain, remainder taken from reference TRBV5-1 and TRBJ1-2, is KAGVTQTPRYLIKTRGQQVTLSCSPISGHRSVSWYQQTPGQGLQFLFEYFSETQRNKGNFPGRFSGRQFSNSRSEMNVSTLELGDSALYLCASSLGQGHNYGYTFGSGTRLTVV.